This T cell receptor beta chain came from a study of radiation and T cells in renal cell carcinoma. In the study overall: Nephrectomy followed 15 Gy stereotactic body radiation by 4 weeks.

V was trimmed by 4 bases and J by 1 base, leaving 10 bases between them. CDR1 and CDR2 (germline): GTSNPN, SVGIG (reference sequence). The length of the CDR3 is 13 residues. As regards this clone: As yet, its antigen is unknown.

Study-wide points: Pretreatment tumor biopsies were lacking, so baseline clonotypes are unknown. From baseline, blood top tumor clonotypes peaked at 2 weeks post-radiation.

Assay: immunoSEQ multiplex PCR; the TCRdb copy retains only in-frame clones and omits some. The data hold about 59,000 clones, with roughly 79% observed a single time. The time point here: baseline pretreatment blood. Treatment meaning: 15 Gy SBRT to primary tumor, nephrectomy 4 weeks later. After SBRT, blood was collected at 2 and 4 weeks, plus baseline. The starting material was blood, obtained from a patient whose treatment included radiotherapy and nephrectomy. The chain couples TRBV30 to TRBJ1-1; D not resolved. The receptor's source is a man in his 60s with renal cell carcinoma. The CDR3 sequence: CAWMWLPNTEAFF. The CDR3, as DNA: TGTGCCTGGATGTGGCTGCCGAACACTGAAGCTTTCTTT. The whole variable domain, filled in from reference TRBV30 and TRBJ1-1, reads SQTIHQWPATLVQPVGSPLSLECTVEGTSNPNLYWYRQAAGRGLQLLFYSVGIGQISSEVPQNLSASRPQDRQFILSSKKLLLSDSGFYLCAWMWLPNTEAFFGQGTRLTVV.